The clone carrying this TCR beta chain was seen a single time. The data were obtained in a study of cytomegalovirus exposure and HLA in healthy donors. The CDR3 is made up of 16 amino acids. J was trimmed by 6 bases and V by 3 bases; bases with no gene match: 9. Germline V CDR1 and CDR2: MNHEY, SMNVEV (reference sequence). 13 Jbeta primers and 60 Vbeta primers were used for the PCR. Sequencing was performed with immunoSEQ multiplex PCR; in TCRdb, only in-frame clones are kept and a portion is missing. The repertoire holds 130,000 or so clones, with over 70% as singletons. The receptor was isolated from a woman aged 18-29 years in good health and CMV-seronegative. The sequencing input was PBMCs. The rearrangement joins TRBV27 to TRBJ1-2; 11 bases agree with TRBD1. This chain's CDR3 is CASSFSGQGGRDGYTF. The CDR3 DNA sequence: TGTGCCAGCAGTTTCTCGGGACAGGGGGGTAGAGATGGCTACACCTTC.